The rows below give T cell receptor beta chains drawn from one sample of a study of blood T cell repertoires in COVID-19. This table comes from immunoSEQ multiplex PCR, and its TCRdb copy is limited to in-frame clones, with some not included. Here the sample spans roughly 280,000 clones, more than 75% being singletons. Sequencing used peripheral blood. The receptors were gathered from a woman aged 55-70 years with COVID-19, enrolled during active disease. Each CDR3 is given with its conserved first and last residue. The D gene is left open where the match is weak. Some rows have no size entry. The others give once, few or many, or a class for an expanded clone.

v_call	d_call	clone_size	j_call	cdr3_aa	cdr3_nt
TRBV7-7	TRBD1	-	TRBJ2-7	CASSRGQGASYEQYF	TGTGCCAGCAGCCGAGGACAGGGGGCCTCCTACGAGCAGTACTTC
TRBV27	TRBD2	once	TRBJ2-1	CASSNSPSLAGYNEQFF	TGTGCCAGCAGTAACTCCCCTAGCCTAGCGGGGTACAATGAGCAGTTCTTC
TRBV7-3	TRBD1	-	TRBJ2-1	CASSVSPGTGLVNEQFF	TGTGCCAGCAGCGTTAGCCCCGGGACAGGGTTGGTGAATGAGCAGTTCTTC
TRBV6-5	TRBD1	-	TRBJ2-1	CASSSGTAINEQFF	TGTGCCAGCAGTTCCGGGACAGCAATCAATGAGCAGTTCTTC
TRBV28	TRBD2	-	TRBJ2-1	CASSSPAGTSGYNEQFF	TGTGCCAGCAGTTCCCCAGCCGGGACTAGCGGGTACAATGAGCAGTTCTTC
TRBV29-1	TRBD2	-	TRBJ2-1	CSAGRTSWDEQFF	TGCAGCGCGGGAAGGACTAGCTGGGATGAGCAGTTCTTC
TRBV12-1	-	once	TRBJ1-3	CASSFSLVGMEISSGNTIYF	TGTGCCAGCAGCTTTAGCCTCGTCGGGATGGAAATAAGCTCTGGAAACACCATATATTTT
TRBV6-2/TRBV6-3	TRBD1	-	TRBJ2-1	CASSYSKAGGISYNEQFF	TGTGCCAGCAGTTACTCGAAGGCAGGGGGCATCTCCTACAATGAGCAGTTCTTC
TRBV24-1	TRBD2	many	TRBJ2-2	CATRAATGGPGELFF	TGTGCCACCAGAGCCGCGACGGGAGGCCCCGGGGAGCTGTTTTTT
TRBV30	-	-	TRBJ1-5	CAGTSRPGQPQHF	TGTGCCGGTACTTCTCGTCCCGGTCAGCCCCAGCATTTT
TRBV10-3	-	few	TRBJ1-1	CAINHGGITEAFF	TGTGCCATCAACCACGGGGGAATTACTGAAGCTTTCTTT
TRBV5-5	TRBD2	-	TRBJ2-2	CASSTGLAGALNTGELFF	TGTGCCAGCAGCACCGGACTAGCGGGAGCTTTGAACACCGGGGAGCTGTTTTTT
TRBV6-6	TRBD2	once	TRBJ2-1	CASSRLAGWGEQFF	TGTGCCAGCAGTCGACTAGCGGGATGGGGTGAGCAGTTCTTC
TRBV29-1	TRBD2	-	TRBJ2-1	CSVEGVASGSHEQFF	TGCAGCGTTGAAGGAGTCGCTAGCGGGAGTCATGAGCAGTTCTTC
TRBV12-3/TRBV12-4	-	-	TRBJ1-1	CASSFAGNTEAFF	TGTGCCAGCAGTTTCGCGGGAAACACTGAAGCTTTCTTT
TRBV11-3	-	-	TRBJ2-7	CASSLAGKTYEQYF	TGTGCCAGCAGCTTAGCGGGAAAAACCTACGAGCAGTACTTC
TRBV6-5	-	-	TRBJ2-2	CASSQASREGELFF	TGTGCCAGCAGCCAGGCATCCCGGGAAGGGGAGCTGTTTTTT
TRBV7-9	TRBD2	-	TRBJ2-1	CASSSVSGRAGSNEQFF	TGTGCCAGCAGCTCAGTTAGCGGGAGGGCCGGCAGCAATGAGCAGTTCTTC
TRBV29-1	TRBD1	-	TRBJ1-2	CSAHRRTGRGGYTF	TGCAGCGCGCACCGAAGGACAGGGAGGGGCGGCTACACCTTC
TRBV19	-	-	TRBJ1-2	CASSRTEYGYTF	TGTGCCAGTAGTAGGACTGAGTATGGCTACACCTTC
TRBV18	-	-	TRBJ2-4	CASSPLYEKAKNIQYF	TGTGCCAGCTCACCCTTGTATGAGAAAGCCAAAAACATTCAGTACTTC
TRBV19	TRBD1	-	TRBJ1-1	CASTVGTGDRGFFKNTEAFF	TGTGCCAGTACGGTTGGGACAGGGGATCGGGGTTTCTTTAAGAACACTGAAGCTTTCTTT
TRBV30	TRBD1	-	TRBJ1-4	CAWSPRTGSGEKLFF	TGTGCCTGGAGCCCCCGGACAGGGAGTGGTGAAAAACTGTTTTTT
TRBV6-5	-	-	TRBJ1-1	CASTLRGGGEAFF	TGTGCCAGCACCCTAAGGGGAGGTGGGGAGGCTTTCTTT
TRBV29-1	TRBD2	-	TRBJ2-5	CSVEDGRGLGETQYF	TGCAGCGTTGAAGACGGGAGGGGCCTGGGGGAAACCCAGTACTTC
TRBV7-8	TRBD2	-	TRBJ2-1	CASSYPIGLASTYNEQFF	TGTGCCAGCAGCTATCCGATAGGACTAGCGTCGACCTACAATGAGCAGTTCTTC
TRBV2	TRBD1	once	TRBJ1-3	CASSVTWDSNSGNTIYF	TGTGCCAGCAGCGTCACTTGGGACAGCAACTCTGGAAACACCATATATTTT
TRBV19	-	-	TRBJ1-1	CASSSLGVNTEAFF	TGTGCCAGTAGTTCCCTGGGAGTGAACACTGAAGCTTTCTTT
TRBV2	-	-	TRBJ1-5	CASSELRDMHF	TGTGCCAGCAGTGAATTACGGGACATGCATTTT
TRBV2	TRBD1	-	TRBJ2-5	CASNPRDRGLGTQYF	TGTGCCAGCAATCCCCGGGACAGGGGGCTTGGGACCCAGTACTTC
TRBV7-8	TRBD1	-	TRBJ2-3	CASSLARDRGFARTQYF	TGTGCCAGCAGCTTAGCCCGGGACAGGGGTTTTGCGAGAACGCAGTATTTT
TRBV6-2/TRBV6-3	TRBD2	-	TRBJ2-1	CASSYSRLAGVGEQFF	TGTGCCAGCAGTTACTCGAGACTAGCGGGAGTCGGTGAGCAGTTCTTC
TRBV21-1	-	-	TRBJ1-2	CASSTPEAGDGYTF	TGTGCCAGCAGCACCCCAGAGGCAGGGGACGGCTACACCTTC
TRBV30	-	-	TRBJ1-5	CAWRARGLNQPQHF	TGTGCCTGGAGGGCCCGGGGTCTCAATCAGCCCCAGCATTTT
TRBV19	TRBD1	-	TRBJ2-2	CASRLRGTGELFF	TGTGCCAGTAGACTCAGGGGGACCGGGGAGCTGTTTTTT